These 28 T cell receptor beta chains share one sample of origin, sequenced in a study of CD8 T cells in ankylosing spondylitis. TCRdb reprocessed the 5' RACE reads with MiXCR, giving one entry per CDR3 protein. Found here are under 400,000 distinct CDR3 sequences, roughly 10% of them singletons; the top ten hold 9.1%. The sample consisted of blood, either unsorted or a sorted T cell fraction (not recorded which). The receptors here all came from a female donor with ankylosing spondylitis or in good health (not recorded which).

The sample holds many counts of this clonotype. This chain links TRBV7-9 with TRBJ2-5, with a weak D call TRBD1 (6 bases). CDR3 length: 15 amino acids. V was cut by 0 bases and J by 3 bases, with 11 bases left in between. Germline loops: CDR1 SEHNR, CDR2 FQNEAQ (reference sequence). Here the CDR3 DNA reads TGTGCCAGCAGCTTAGCAGGGACAACAAAAGAGACCCAGTACTTC. As protein: CASSLAGTTKETQYF.

This clonotype was counted many times. The V gene is TRBV27, the J gene TRBJ1-1; D not resolved. The germline V gene has CDR1 MNHEY and CDR2 SMNVEV (reference sequence). V lost 7 bases, J lost 5 bases, and 14 bases lay in between. This CDR3 contains 13 residues. The CDR3 sequence: CASIRPAGTEAFF. The CDR3 DNA follows: TGTGCCAGCATCCGCCCCGCGGGAACTGAAGCTTTCTTT.

The V gene is TRBV19, the J gene TRBJ1-5, with TRBD1 matching over 7 bases. CDR3 length: 15 amino acids. CDR1 LNHDA and CDR2 SQIVND come from the germline V gene (reference sequence). The trim removed 6 bases at V and 0 bases at J, leaving 5 bases unmatched. CDR3 region: CASRSQGYSNQPQHF. The CDR3 DNA sequence: TGTGCCAGTAGATCACAGGGGTATAGCAATCAGCCCCAGCATTTT.

This clonotype was seen many times. CDR3 region: CSVEKGDEQFF. Written as DNA, the CDR3 is TGCAGCGTTGAAAAGGGGGATGAGCAGTTCTTC. The chain has TRBV29-1 and TRBJ2-1, with D possibly matching TRBD1 (6 bases). Trimming removed 2 bases from V and 8 bases from J, with 7 bases in between. This CDR3 has 11 residues. Germline CDR1 and CDR2: SQVTM and ANQGSEA.

This clonotype was seen at least ten times. CDR3 coding DNA: TGCGCCAGCAGCCAAGATCAAGGGGCAGTGCTCTTTTCACCCCTCCACTTT. Translated, it gives CASSQDQGAVLFSPLHF. The chain is built from TRBV4-3 and TRBJ1-6; tentative D call: TRBD1 (5 bases). Trimming left V 0 bases short and J 9 bases short, with 18 bases between. Germline V gene sequence: CDR1 LGHNA, CDR2 YSLEER. CDR3 size: 17 residues.

This clonotype was detected many times. The rearrangement uses TRBV15 and TRBJ2-7; maybe TRBD1 (7 bases). The length of the CDR3 is 15 residues. Germline V gene data show CDR1 as LNHNV and CDR2 as YYDKDF (reference sequence). Between the trimmed V and J ends, which lost 3 bases and 2 bases, there was a span of 14 bases. CDR3 sequence (DNA): TGTGCCACCAGCAGGGGGGCAGGGGGGACCTACGAGCAGTACTTC. Translation gives CATSRGAGGTYEQYF.

This clonotype was counted many times. This chain connects TRBV6-5 to TRBJ2-1, with 8 bases lining up with TRBD1. V lost 0 bases to trimming and J lost 6 bases; unmatched junction nucleotides: 10. The CDR3 covers 17 residues. Germline assignment: CDR1 MNHEY and CDR2 SVGAGI. The CDR3 DNA reads as TGTGCCAGCAGTTACTCGAGGGACAGGCTTGCCCGCAATGAGCAGTTCTTC. Its translation: CASSYSRDRLARNEQFF.

This clonotype occurred many times. The chain joins TRBV3-1 to TRBJ1-1; maybe TRBD1 (5 bases). Germline V gene lookup returns CDR1 LGHDT and CDR2 YNNKEL (reference sequence). V lost 0 bases, J lost 0 bases, and 23 bases lay in between. This CDR3 is built from 20 residues. The chain's CDR3 is CASSQDGFDRRLRMNTEAFF. CDR3 DNA: TGTGCCAGCAGCCAAGATGGGTTCGACAGACGATTACGGATGAACACTGAAGCTTTCTTT.

This clonotype was picked up many times. The chain links TRBV5-1 to TRBJ2-1; D is uncertain. This CDR3 region has 15 residues. Trimming removed 3 bases at V and 0 bases at J, with 10 bases between. Germline assignment: CDR1 SGHRS and CDR2 YFSETQ. CDR3 sequence reads: CASSSPLSSYNEQFF. As DNA, the CDR3 is TGCGCCAGCAGCTCACCACTGAGCTCCTACAATGAGCAGTTCTTC. The full variable domain, rest sourced from reference TRBV5-1 and TRBJ2-1, is KAGVTQTPRYLIKTRGQQVTLSCSPISGHRSVSWYQQTPGQGLQFLFEYFSETQRNKGNFPGRFSGRQFSNSRSEMNVSTLELGDSALYLCASSSPLSSYNEQFFGPGTRLTVL.

This clonotype came up many times. The rearrangement joins TRBV7-9 to TRBJ1-5; D ambiguous. The CDR3 runs 15 residues. Trimming left V 5 bases short and J 0 bases short, with 11 bases between. The germline CDR1 and CDR2 sequences are SEHNR and FQNEAQ (reference sequence). The CDR3 spells CASSQVGDSNQPQHF. As DNA, the CDR3 is TGTGCCAGCAGCCAGGTGGGAGATAGCAATCAGCCCCAGCATTTT.

At least ten counts were recorded for this clonotype. The CDR3 spells CASSSRDSYEQYF. The CDR3 DNA reads as TGTGCCAGCAGTTCCCGGGACAGCTACGAGCAGTACTTC. The chain has TRBV12-3 or TRBV12-4 and TRBJ2-7; 7 bases fit TRBD1. After removal of 4 bases from V and 3 bases from J, the junction contained 3 bases not matched to a gene. CDR3 size: 13 residues.

This clonotype has a count of ten or more. This rearrangement joins TRBV5-1 to TRBJ1-4, with D uncertain. CDR3 length equals 15 residues. The ends were cut back, 0 bases at V and 2 bases at J, with 8 bases in the middle. Germline loops: CDR1 SGHRS, CDR2 YFSETQ. CDR3 region: CASSLGTRTNEKLFF. The CDR3 nucleotides are TGCGCCAGCAGCTTGGGGACGAGGACTAATGAAAAACTGTTTTTT.

In its sample, this clonotype was seen many times. The V and J genes are TRBV25-1 and TRBJ2-5, with a tentative D call TRBD1 (6 bases). Germline V CDR1 and CDR2: MGHDK, SYGVNS. This CDR3 has 15 amino acids. V was pared by 5 bases and J by 2 bases, with 15 bases between. CDR3 coding DNA: TGTGCCAGCAGTAATCCCGGGACACTTCAAGAGACCCAGTACTTC. As protein: CASSNPGTLQETQYF.

This chain joins TRBV30 and TRBJ2-7; the D gene could be TRBD1 or TRBD2 (6 bases each). The length of the CDR3 is 13 residues. Trimming removed 4 bases at V and 2 bases at J, with 12 bases between. CDR1 is GTSNPN and CDR2 is SVGIG in the germline V gene (reference sequence). Here the CDR3 reads CAWTGGTTYEQYF. In DNA, the CDR3 is TGTGCCTGGACGGGCGGGACAACCTACGAGCAGTACTTC.

A single count supports this clonotype. This could be a read error, since a much larger clone is one nucleotide away. The J gene is TRBJ1-1, the V gene TRBV12-3 or TRBV12-4; D not certain. This CDR3 is built from 14 residues. This CDR3 reads CASSLMGGSTEAYF. In DNA, the CDR3 is TGTGCCAGCAGTTTAATGGGTGGTAGCACTGAAGCTTACTTT.

This clonotype was recorded at least ten times. J is TRBJ2-3 and V is TRBV11-2; no definite D call. CDR3 length: 13 residues. Looked up from germline, CDR1 is SGHAT and CDR2 is FQNNGV. With 4 bases removed from V and 4 bases from J, the gap between germline ends came to 9 bases. The CDR3 region is CASSSPKADTQYF. CDR3 bases: TGTGCCAGCAGCTCCCCAAAGGCAGATACGCAGTATTTT.

This clonotype was counted ten times or more. V usage is TRBV12-3 or TRBV12-4 and J usage is TRBJ2-3, with 15 bases aligning to TRBD2. This CDR3 region has 17 residues. The J segment lost 1 base and the V segment lost 5 bases, leaving 4 bases of the junction unmatched. The CDR3 reads CASSGLAGGLGTDTQYF. As DNA, the CDR3 is TGTGCCAGCAGTGGACTAGCGGGGGGGCTTGGCACAGATACGCAGTATTTT.

This clonotype was observed a few times. V is TRBV27 and J is TRBJ1-5; weak D call: TRBD1 (6 bases). Germline V CDR1 and CDR2: MNHEY, SMNVEV (reference sequence). Trimming took off 6 bases at V and 4 bases at J, with 16 bases between the two ends. The CDR3 totals 15 residues. The CDR3 DNA reads TGTGCCAGCAGGGACATCGGACAGCCGAATCAGCCCCAGCATTTT. The encoded protein is CASRDIGQPNQPQHF.

There are many counts of this clonotype. The chain employs TRBV5-1 and TRBJ2-2; D is possibly TRBD1 (6 bases). The ends were cut back, 4 bases at V and 4 bases at J, with 8 bases in the middle. Germline CDR1 is SGHRS and CDR2 is YFSETQ. The CDR3 extends over 13 amino acids. The CDR3 nucleotides read TGCGCCAGCAGCCCACAGGGCACCGGGGAGCTGTTTTTT. Translated: CASSPQGTGELFF. The full variable domain, its missing parts supplied by reference TRBV5-1 and TRBJ2-2, is KAGVTQTPRYLIKTRGQQVTLSCSPISGHRSVSWYQQTPGQGLQFLFEYFSETQRNKGNFPGRFSGRQFSNSRSEMNVSTLELGDSALYLCASSPQGTGELFFGEGSRLTVL.

This clonotype was seen a few times. The CDR3 DNA is TGTGCCAGCAGCGCGTATCAAGCTAACTATGGCTACACCTTC. It codes for CASSAYQANYGYTF. The genes are TRBV5-5 and TRBJ1-2, with D unclear. The CDR3 has 14 residues. V was clipped by 4 bases and J by 0 bases, with 10 bases between them. In germline, CDR1 is SGHKS, CDR2 YYEKEE (reference sequence).

This clonotype showed up just a few times. This sequence joins TRBV5-1 and TRBJ2-5, with TRBD2 matching over 8 bases. Germline CDR1 is SGHRS and CDR2 is YFSETQ. V lost 7 bases to trimming and J lost 1 base; unmatched junction nucleotides: 9. The CDR3 is 15 amino acids. In DNA form, the CDR3 reads TGCGCCAGCGGTAAACAGCGGGGGCCCCAAGAGACCCAGTACTTC. Its protein product is CASGKQRGPQETQYF.

This clonotype was counted between two and nine times. The chain carries TRBV10-3 and TRBJ1-1, with TRBD1 as a possible D gene (6 bases). Trimming left V 3 bases short and J 3 bases short, with 11 bases between. The CDR3 covers 14 residues. CDR1 is ENHRY, CDR2 SYGVKD, per germline. The CDR3 here is CAISERGADTEAFF. The DNA of the CDR3 is TGTGCCATCAGTGAAAGGGGGGCCGACACTGAAGCTTTCTTT.

This clonotype was observed many times. A read error may produce the germline difference seen at one junction end. This rearrangement joins TRBV5-1 to TRBJ2-3, with 7 positions matching TRBD1. The CDR3 runs 14 residues. Germline loops: CDR1 SGHRS, CDR2 YFSETQ. CDR3 sequence: CASSLPGGTDTQYF. DNA of the CDR3: TGTGCCAGCAGCTTACCAGGGGGTACAGATACGCAGTATTTT. The complete variable domain, with remaining parts taken from reference TRBV5-1 and TRBJ2-3, reads KAGVTQTPRYLIKTRGQQVTLSCSPISGHRSVSWYQQTPGQGLQFLFEYFSETQRNKGNFPGRFSGRQFSNSRSEMNVSTLELGDSALYLCASSLPGGTDTQYFGPGTRLTVL.

This clonotype has a handful of counts. The rearrangement links TRBV11-2 to TRBJ2-2; maybe TRBD1 (6 bases). The CDR3 extends over 16 amino acids. Trimming left V 2 bases short and J 4 bases short, with 14 bases between. Germline values: CDR1 SGHAT, CDR2 FQNNGV. The DNA of the CDR3 is TGTGCCAGCAGCTTAAGTAACAGGGTGGTCACCGGGGAGCTGTTTTTT. It yields the protein CASSLSNRVVTGELFF.

This clonotype has just a few counts. V is TRBV20-1 and J is TRBJ2-3; tentative D call: TRBD2 (6 bases). This CDR3 has 14 residues. V lost 6 bases, J lost 3 bases, and 16 bases lay in between. Germline V gives CDR1 DFQATT, CDR2 SNEGSKA (reference sequence). The CDR3 loop reads CSAPAGPDTDTQYF. The CDR3 DNA reads TGCAGTGCCCCTGCGGGACCGGATACAGATACGCAGTATTTT.

The chain links TRBV6-1 to TRBJ2-5, with D possibly TRBD1 on 6 matching bases. Trimming cost V 2 bases and J 5 bases, with 15 bases left between them. The germline V gene encodes CDR1 MNHNS and CDR2 SASEGT. The CDR3 loop spans 15 amino acids. Written as DNA, the CDR3 is TGTGCCAGCAGTGAAAACAGGGTAAATAAGGAGACCCAGTACTTC. This sequence encodes CASSENRVNKETQYF.

This clonotype was detected many times. The V and J genes are TRBV10-1 and TRBJ2-3; D is perhaps TRBD1 (6 bases). Between the trimmed V and J ends, which lost 5 bases and 6 bases, there was a span of 12 bases. The CDR3 has 13 amino acids. CDR1 is WNHNN, CDR2 SYGVQD, per germline (reference sequence). This CDR3 is CASSKSRGDTQYF. CDR3 DNA: TGCGCCAGCAGTAAATCTAGGGGGGATACGCAGTATTTT.

This clonotype was observed many times. The chain couples TRBV9 to TRBJ1-5; D is unclear. The CDR3 runs 15 residues. V lost 3 bases and J 2 bases, leaving 12 bases between the germline ends. CDR1 SGDLS and CDR2 YYNGEE come from the germline V gene. The CDR3 DNA is TGTGCCAGCAGCGAGTCCCTGGGCGGCAATCAGCCCCAGCATTTT. Translating gives CASSESLGGNQPQHF.